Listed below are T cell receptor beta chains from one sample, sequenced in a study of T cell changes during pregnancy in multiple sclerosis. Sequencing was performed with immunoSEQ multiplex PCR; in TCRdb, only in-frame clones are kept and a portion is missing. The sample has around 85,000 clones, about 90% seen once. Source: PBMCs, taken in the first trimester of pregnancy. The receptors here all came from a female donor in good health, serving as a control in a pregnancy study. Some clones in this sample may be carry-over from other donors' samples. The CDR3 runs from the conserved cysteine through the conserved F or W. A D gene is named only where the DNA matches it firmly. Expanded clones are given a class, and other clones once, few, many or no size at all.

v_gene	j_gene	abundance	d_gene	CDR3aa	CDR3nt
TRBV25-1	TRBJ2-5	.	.	CASSGGWMAEGWETQYF	TGTGCCAGCAGTGGAGGGTGGATGGCGGAGGGATGGGAGACCCAGTACTTC
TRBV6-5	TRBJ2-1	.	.	CASSYDWNSYNEQFF	TGTGCCAGCAGTTACGACTGGAACTCCTACAATGAGCAGTTCTTC
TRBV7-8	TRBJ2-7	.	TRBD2	CASSLGAGDSYEQYF	TGTGCCAGCAGCTTAGGAGCGGGGGACTCCTACGAGCAGTACTTC
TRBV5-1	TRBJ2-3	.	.	CASSLASTGRTDTQYF	TGCGCCAGCAGCTTGGCCAGCACAGGGCGGACAGATACGCAGTATTTT
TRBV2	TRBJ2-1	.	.	CAGGINYNEQFF	TGTGCCGGAGGGATAAACTACAATGAGCAGTTCTTC
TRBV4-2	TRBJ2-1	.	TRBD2	CASSQDGLAGVNEQFF	TGTGCCAGCAGCCAAGACGGCCTAGCGGGGGTCAATGAGCAGTTCTTC
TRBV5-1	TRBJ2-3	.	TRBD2	CASSQSGGTDTQYF	TGCGCCAGCAGCCAGAGCGGGGGCACAGATACGCAGTATTTT
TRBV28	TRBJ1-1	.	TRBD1	CASSETGQGTEAFF	TGTGCCAGCAGTGAAACCGGACAGGGGACTGAAGCTTTCTTT
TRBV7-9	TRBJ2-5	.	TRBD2	CASSLPGTTEETQYF	TGTGCCAGCAGCCTCCCTGGGACTACCGAAGAGACCCAGTACTTC
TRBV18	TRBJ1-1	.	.	CASSLTGNTEAFF	TGTGCCAGCTCACTAACAGGGAACACTGAAGCTTTCTTT
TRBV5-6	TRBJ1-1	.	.	CASSSYTEAFF	TGTGCCAGCAGCTCCTACACTGAAGCTTTCTTT
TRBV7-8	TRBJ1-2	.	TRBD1	CASSLGRTGPLFDYTF	TGTGCCAGCAGCTTAGGGAGGACAGGGCCCCTATTTGACTACACCTTC
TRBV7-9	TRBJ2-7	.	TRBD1	CASSSGQGNYEQYF	TGTGCCAGCAGCTCCGGACAGGGAAACTACGAGCAGTACTTC
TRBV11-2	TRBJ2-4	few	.	CASTLDRGHQNIQYF	TGTGCCAGCACCCTTGATCGAGGGCATCAAAACATTCAGTACTTC
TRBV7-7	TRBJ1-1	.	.	CASSPVQGSEAFF	TGTGCCAGCAGCCCCGTCCAGGGATCTGAAGCTTTCTTT
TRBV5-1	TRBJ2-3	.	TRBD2	CASSGTSGGVTTSDTQYF	TGCGCCAGCAGCGGGACTAGCGGGGGCGTCACGACCTCAGATACGCAGTATTTT
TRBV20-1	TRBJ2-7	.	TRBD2	CGGLAAYEQYF	TGCGGGGGACTAGCGGCTTACGAGCAGTACTTC
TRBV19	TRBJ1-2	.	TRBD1	CASSMGKAGGKDDGYTF	TGTGCCAGTAGTATGGGTAAGGCAGGGGGAAAAGATGATGGCTACACCTTC